This TCR beta chain was captured by sequencing in a study of beta chain features in type 1 diabetes. Regarding this clone: As yet, its antigen is unknown.

As every portion of the isolated RNA was reverse transcribed, the sequencing read expressed TCRB transcripts. Naive, central memory and regulatory T cell samples yielded some 3.9 million reads on average. The repertoire was sequenced with immunoSEQ multiplex PCR; TCRdb's copy has only in-frame clones and lacks some. This sample has 300,000 to 350,000 clones, with roughly a tenth found just once. Cell sorting via CD45RO/CCR7/CD25/CD127/CD95/CD27 was performed to obtain CD4+ naive, central memory, regulatory and stem cell-like memory cells. Study results and limitations: Shorter templates might be favored by PCR, equally in patients and controls. Junctions at VDJ sites from type 1 diabetes patients had fewer insertions and more deletions. Moderate but significant shortening of TCRB CDR3s was recorded in all four CD4+ subsets from Type 1 diabetes patients.

Trimming left V 6 bases short and J 0 bases short, with 5 bases between. Germline CDR1 and CDR2: SQVTM and ANQGSEA. The CDR3 is 12 residues long. This TCR came from a young man with type 1 diabetes. The chain joins TRBV29-1 to TRBJ1-4; no reliable D call. The sequencing sample was made of central memory CD4+ T cells from blood. The CDR3 protein is CSVASTNEKLFF. In DNA, the CDR3 is TGCAGCGTGGCGTCAACTAATGAAAAACTGTTTTTT.